The rows below give T cell receptor beta chains drawn from one sample of a study of monozygotic twins with inflammatory bowel disease. TCRdb re-called the 5' RACE reads and shows each CDR3 protein once, DNA omitted. This listing includes 210,000 or so distinct CDR3 sequences. The sequenced material came from blood. These receptors were taken from a human donor with ulcerative colitis or Crohn's disease, or a healthy co-twin of an affected twin (not recorded which). Each CDR3 is given with its conserved first and last residue. The order of the fields is V gene, CDR3 length, J gene, CDR3 protein.

TRBV20-1	13	TRBJ1-1	CSARDEGGTEAFF
TRBV12-3/TRBV12-4	14	TRBJ2-5	CASSLTGYAGTQYF
TRBV10-3	13	TRBJ2-1	CAITHSSYNEQFF
TRBV9	15	TRBJ2-1	CASSVQGVLYNEQFF
TRBV5-1	16	TRBJ2-1	CASSPSDSGSFYEQFF
TRBV7-2	15	TRBJ2-5	CASNWVVQSQETQYF
TRBV2	15	TRBJ1-2	CASSRTGTGDYGYTF
TRBV7-2	12	TRBJ1-2	CASSFEGEGYTF
TRBV7-8	12	TRBJ2-3	CASSFEQGGQYF
TRBV4-1	15	TRBJ1-2	CASSQERAGPYGYTF
TRBV20-1	15	TRBJ2-3	CSAREGGAPTDTQYF
TRBV6-1	12	TRBJ2-3	CASTTQGDTQYF
TRBV5-5	11	TRBJ1-6	CASSGIATLHF
TRBV7-9	17	TRBJ2-7	CAGSDTRLAGGLLEQYF
TRBV20-1	12	TRBJ2-1	CRGTSGSNEQFF
TRBV20-1	15	TRBJ2-5	CSAPLGTSGRETQYF
TRBV7-8	13	TRBJ2-7	CASSSDWAYEQYF
TRBV3-1	20	TRBJ1-5	CASSQEMGTGGKKGNQPQHF
TRBV7-9	14	TRBJ2-7	CASSRVGTPYEQYF
TRBV29-1	13	TRBJ2-5	CSVDSGWQETQYF
TRBV12-3/TRBV12-4	14	TRBJ2-4	CASSWRETKNIQYF
TRBV7-2	12	TRBJ2-5	CASSPSVETQYF
TRBV4-1	15	TRBJ1-2	CASSQDGQLNYGYTF
TRBV18	14	TRBJ2-2	CASSPTGATGELFF
TRBV5-1	14	TRBJ1-1	CASSGIGENTEAFF
TRBV15	16	TRBJ2-1	CATSRGVGGARNEQFF
TRBV7-2	15	TRBJ2-5	CASSLAWGGQETQYF
TRBV27	15	TRBJ2-6	CASNKGGAGANVLTF
TRBV6-2/TRBV6-3	17	TRBJ2-1	CASTAGWAGGLYNEQFF
TRBV28	13	TRBJ1-1	CASSFHGATEAFF
TRBV7-9	16	TRBJ2-5	CASSPRTGRASETQYF
TRBV7-2	13	TRBJ2-1	CASSLVLDSEQFF
TRBV12-3/TRBV12-4	14	TRBJ2-3	CASSGGAGVDTQYF
TRBV20-1	14	TRBJ2-1	CSALLPRGIPEQFF
TRBV25-1	16	TRBJ2-5	CASSEGGEGPIETQYF
TRBV2	12	TRBJ2-5	CASTWKSETQYF
TRBV5-1	15	TRBJ1-2	CASSPGDARNYGYTF
TRBV5-1	15	TRBJ1-1	CASRPGTGADAEAFF
TRBV30	13	TRBJ1-4	CAWSRSLNEKLFF
TRBV6-2/TRBV6-3	15	TRBJ1-1	CASSSHGQLNTEAFF
TRBV5-6	14	TRBJ2-3	CASYPALSTDTQYF
TRBV12-3/TRBV12-4	15	TRBJ1-5	CASSPGGLGNQPQHF
TRBV6-2/TRBV6-3	15	TRBJ2-1	CASSLAGSSYNEQFF
TRBV4-1	13	TRBJ1-1	CASSQDRIQEAFF
TRBV9	18	TRBJ2-1	CASSVDGMVAAVHNEQFF
TRBV14	14	TRBJ2-7	CASSPLGLPYEQYF
TRBV12-3/TRBV12-4	13	TRBJ2-3	CASSLVRGDTQYF
TRBV2	15	TRBJ2-3	CASTRTDRPNHTQYF
TRBV7-2	14	TRBJ2-1	CASSLLIGVDEQFF
TRBV2	14	TRBJ2-3	CASNPLGFTDTQYF
TRBV7-2	17	TRBJ2-2	CASSSPTSGGNTGELFF
TRBV7-8	20	TRBJ2-7	CASSSLNLGLAGDRGYEQYF
TRBV4-2	16	TRBJ1-1	CASSQGGAGWSTEAFF
TRBV12-3/TRBV12-4	14	TRBJ2-1	CASNEAGAYNEQFF
TRBV5-6	14	TRBJ1-5	CASSLAVSNQPQHF